This T cell receptor (beta chain) was captured in a study of vaccination effects on CD4 cells after COVID-19. Antigen-specific CD4+ T cells were expanded with viral peptide pools in the ViraFEST assay before sequencing. The culture ran for about 10 days, and then CD4+ T cells were isolated. Everyone in the study got two shots of either the BNT162b2 or mRNA-1273 vaccine. Half-medium replacement with IL-2 medium occurred on days 3 and 7. TCRdb's table, derived via immunoSEQ multiplex PCR, lists solely in-frame clones and lacks some. The sample has 60,000 to 85,000 clones, around 69% seen once. Regarding this clone: No antigen is known for it.

The V and J ends lost 5 bases and 6 bases, in that order; junction bases with no gene match: 12. CDR3 length equals 15 residues. Germline V CDR1 and CDR2: MNHEY, SVGAGI. The sequence was obtained from a human donor who received a COVID-19 vaccine. The chain couples TRBV6-5 to TRBJ1-2; 7 bases agree with TRBD1. Sequenced here: CD4+ T cells from PBMCs cultured with HCoV-229E spike peptides, sampled after COVID-19 vaccination. The CDR3 sequence: CASSKTSGTVHGYTF. DNA for the CDR3: TGTGCCAGCAGTAAGACTTCCGGGACAGTCCATGGCTACACCTTC.